The table lists the clone carrying this T cell receptor beta chain with a few counts. The sample originates from a study of T cell repertoires in ileal Crohn's disease. As to time point: inflamed ileum from the surgical specimen. Trimming removed 3 bases at V and 6 bases at J, with 11 bases between. The CDR3 spans 14 residues. Germline V gene data show CDR1 as SSHAT and CDR2 as FNYEAQ (reference sequence). The data were produced by immunoSEQ multiplex PCR, yet TCRdb's version contains in-frame clones alone and is incomplete. The repertoire holds 4,500 to 7,000 clones, with approximately 80% as singletons.

The clonotype comes from an adult with Crohn's disease. This rearrangement joins TRBV7-7 to TRBJ2-2, with D possibly TRBD1 on 5 matching bases. The sample was ileal tissue. The CDR3 is CASSFDRWAGELFF. The CDR3 nucleotides are TGTGCCAGCAGCTTCGACAGATGGGCCGGGGAGCTGTTTTTT.